Following are 11 T cell receptor beta chains from one sample sequenced in a study of early T cells in non-severe SARS-CoV-2 infection (TCRdb year 2021). The method was 5' RACE. TCRdb records NextSeq 500 as the sequencer. TCRdb reworked the public reads: Q25 trimming with fastp, MiXCR clone assembly, productive beta chains retained. CDR3 protein sequences are deduplicated, and each keeps its most common genes and DNA. The sample records roughly 70,000 distinct CDR3 sequences, 20% to 25% of which are singletons. In total, the top ten clones hold about 15% of the sample. Sequenced here: whole blood, sampled at baseline. All receptors derive from an adult who was a healthcare worker with PCR-confirmed SARS-CoV-2 infection or an uninfected control (not recorded which).

The CDR3 loop is CATSGQGAVDTQYF. CDR3 DNA sequence: TGTGCCACAAGTGGACAGGGGGCGGTGGATACGCAGTATTTT. The gene calls are TRBV10-3 and TRBJ2-3, with 11 bases that match TRBD1. Germline CDR1 and CDR2: ENHRY and SYGVKD. Trimming removed 10 bases from V and 6 bases from J; junction bases left unmatched: 9. The CDR3 length is 14 residues.

The rearrangement links TRBV20-1 to TRBJ2-1, with D unresolved. V was pared by 6 bases and J by 4 bases, with 7 bases between. Germline values: CDR1 DFQATT, CDR2 SNEGSKA (reference sequence). The CDR3 runs to 11 residues. CDR3 bases: TGCAGTGCCCGACGGTACAATGAGCAGTTCTTC. Translation gives CSARRYNEQFF.

This clonotype was counted between two and nine times. This chain joins TRBV4-2 and TRBJ2-2; 7 bases are a match to TRBD2. The germline gives CDR1 LGHNA, CDR2 YNFKEQ. After removal of 4 bases from V and 0 bases from J, the junction contained 5 bases not matched to a gene. This CDR3 spans 16 amino acids. CDR3 loop: CASSPLAGANTGELFF. CDR3 coding DNA: TGTGCCAGCAGCCCCCTGGCGGGGGCGAACACCGGGGAGCTGTTTTTT.

This clonotype showed up many times. A junction boundary mismatches the germline segment, possibly from a read error. The chain couples TRBV12-3 or TRBV12-4 to TRBJ2-4, with D tentatively TRBD2 (6 bases). The CDR3 is made up of 14 amino acids. The CDR3 bases are TGTGCCAGCAGTTCGCGGGGCCTCAAAGACATTCAGTACTTC. Translation: CASSSRGLKDIQYF.

This clonotype has just a few counts. The chain is built from TRBV20-1 and TRBJ2-1; no firm D call. CDR1 is DFQATT and CDR2 is SNEGSKA in the germline V gene (reference sequence). Trimming took 4 bases from V and 5 from J, leaving 12 bases between them. This CDR3 has 13 residues. This chain's CDR3 is CSAKNQVNNEQFF. The CDR3 DNA follows: TGCAGTGCTAAGAATCAGGTGAACAATGAGCAGTTCTTC.

This clonotype was seen a few times. This chain uses TRBV4-1 with TRBJ1-3; the D gene is possibly TRBD1 (5 bases). The CDR3 runs 16 residues. V gave up 0 bases and J gave up 3 bases, with 12 bases separating them. CDR1 and CDR2 (germline): MGHRA, YSYEKL. The CDR3 region has the DNA TGCGCCAGCAGCCAAGATGCCGACAGAAATGGAAACACCATATATTTT. It translates to CASSQDADRNGNTIYF.

This clonotype was recorded only once. The genes are TRBV5-1 and TRBJ1-6; D might be TRBD1 (6 bases). V was pared by 1 base and J by 8 bases, with 16 bases between. The CDR3 spans 16 residues. Per germline, CDR1 SGHRS and CDR2 YFSETQ. The CDR3 spells CASSLQAIQGHSPLHF. In nucleotides, the CDR3 is TGCGCCAGCAGCTTGCAGGCTATACAGGGCCATTCACCCCTCCACTTT.

V and J are TRBV7-9 and TRBJ1-1; the D is unclear. V lost 1 base to trimming and J lost 13 bases, with 16 bases between them. CDR3 size: 13 residues. Germline V gene lookup returns CDR1 SEHNR and CDR2 FQNEAQ (reference sequence). This CDR3 is CASSLGPREICFF. The CDR3 DNA sequence: TGTGCCAGCAGCTTAGGTCCCCGAGAGATTTGTTTCTTT.

This sequence joins TRBV13 and TRBJ2-7; the D call may be TRBD1 or TRBD2 (7 bases each). This CDR3 is 15 amino acids long. CDR1 PRHDT and CDR2 FYEKMQ come from the germline V gene (reference sequence). V gave up 6 bases and J gave up 1 base, with 16 bases separating them. The CDR3 sequence: CASSPDREGSYEQYF. For the CDR3, the DNA is TGTGCCAGCAGTCCAGACAGGGAGGGGTCCTACGAGCAGTACTTC.

This clonotype was detected only a few times. The chain has TRBV12-3 or TRBV12-4 and TRBJ2-6; D not certain. This CDR3 region has 13 residues. V lost 6 bases and J 1 base, leaving 4 bases between the germline ends. DNA of the CDR3: TGTGCCAGCAGCCAGTCTGGGGCCAACGTCCTGACTTTC. Translated: CASSQSGANVLTF.

The table lists this clonotype with a few counts. The chain uses TRBV5-5 and TRBJ1-1; maybe TRBD1 (5 bases). The germline V and J ends were trimmed by 9 bases and 4 bases, with 16 bases remaining between them. CDR3 size: 13 residues. Germline CDR1 is SGHKS and CDR2 is YYEKEE (reference sequence). For the CDR3, the DNA is TGTGCCACCGCTCTGGGGCCGTTCACTGAAGCTTTCTTT. Its translation: CATALGPFTEAFF.